This T cell receptor beta chain was obtained from a study of blood T cell repertoires in COVID-19. Study summary: The United States, Italy and Spain supplied acute and convalescent COVID-19 samples. Sources were T cells, B-cell-depleted T cells, or PBMCs; the material itself was cDNA or gDNA.

Sequencing used immunoSEQ multiplex PCR; TCRdb keeps in-frame clones, though not all of them. The sample lists 300,000 to 350,000 clones; around nine tenths were seen once. The CDR3 extends over 17 amino acids. V was cut by 1 base and J by 4 bases, with 17 bases left in between. In germline, CDR1 is LGHDT, CDR2 YNNKEL (reference sequence). It was within 2 weeks before study entry that exposed participants met a COVID-19 case. This sequence was found in a woman aged 25 to 39 who had been exposed to COVID-19. The sample comprised PBMCs or T cells enriched from blood (not recorded which). The chain links TRBV3-1 (or the pseudogene TRBV3-2) to TRBJ1-3; the D is unclear. CDR3 sequence: CASSQGINGVGGNTIYF. The CDR3 DNA is TGTGCCAGCAGCCAAGGAATCAACGGGGTTGGAGGAAACACCATATATTTT.